These 24 T cell receptor beta chains originate from one sample sequenced in a study of blood T cell repertoires in COVID-19. Method: immunoSEQ multiplex PCR; TCRdb's copy keeps in-frame clones and lacks some. The sample lists about 97,000 clones, roughly 80% occurring once. The sequencing sample was made of peripheral blood. The receptors were gathered from a man aged 60 to 75 with acute or convalescent COVID-19.

The CDR3 region is CASSQEAVSSYEQYF. In nucleotides, the CDR3 is TGTGCCAGCAGCCAAGAAGCTGTAAGCTCCTACGAGCAGTACTTC. The J gene is TRBJ2-7, the V gene TRBV4-2, with D unresolved. Germline V lookup: CDR1 LGHNA, CDR2 YNFKEQ. This CDR3 comprises 15 residues. Deletions cut 0 bases from V and 0 bases from J, with 9 bases between.

The J gene is TRBJ1-2, the V gene TRBV9; D gene ambiguous. CDR1 SGDLS and CDR2 YYNGEE come from the germline V gene. This CDR3 spans 14 amino acids. Trimming pared 0 bases from V and 1 base from J, leaving 7 bases between. The CDR3 loop reads CASSVDGLNYGYTF. CDR3 DNA: TGTGCCAGCAGCGTAGACGGACTTAACTATGGCTACACCTTC.

The chain is built from TRBV7-9 and TRBJ1-3; the match to TRBD1 covers 8 bases. The CDR3 is made up of 15 amino acids. The V gene end was trimmed by 6 bases and the J gene end by 2 bases; junction bases not matched to a gene: 6. Germline V gives CDR1 SEHNR, CDR2 FQNEAQ (reference sequence). CDR3 protein: CASSDRGNPGNTIYF. The CDR3 coding sequence is TGTGCCAGCAGTGACAGGGGAAATCCTGGAAACACCATATATTTT. Full variable domain (rest looked up from reference TRBV7-9 and TRBJ1-3): DTGVSQNPRHKITKRGQNVTFRCDPISEHNRLYWYRQTLGQGPEFLTYFQNEAQLEKSRLLSDRFSAERPKGSFSTLEIQRTEQGDSAMYLCASSDRGNPGNTIYFGEGSWLTVV.

The chain links TRBV4-1 to TRBJ2-7; D is perhaps TRBD1 (5 bases). V was pared by 1 base and J by 5 bases, with 9 bases between. CDR3 length equals 13 residues. The V gene's germline CDR1 is MGHRA and CDR2 YSYEKL. The CDR3 nucleotides read TGCGCCAGCAGCCAAGTTAAAGGGGACGAGCAGTACTTC. Its protein product is CASSQVKGDEQYF.

The chain uses TRBV14 and TRBJ1-3, with a tentative D call TRBD1 (5 bases). The CDR3 is 17 residues long. V was cut by 4 bases and J by 0 bases, with 16 bases left in between. The germline gives CDR1 SGHDN, CDR2 FVKESK. The CDR3 coding sequence is TGTGCCAGCAGCCCTCTGGAGGGGAAGAGCTCTGGAAACACCATATATTTT. Amino acids: CASSPLEGKSSGNTIYF.

The table lists this clone with a few counts. Different DNA sequences within this sample yield the same CDR3. V is TRBV5-6 and J is TRBJ2-7; D remains ambiguous. The CDR3 extends over 11 amino acids. V dropped 3 bases and J dropped 3 bases, with 4 bases sitting between them. CDR1 is SGHDT, CDR2 YYEEEE, per germline. CDR3 DNA: TGTGCCAGCAGCTCCTACTACGAGCAGTACTTC. It codes for CASSSYYEQYF.

This clone was observed a handful of times. Its ends do not fully match the called genes, so a read error is possible. This chain joins TRBV25-1 and TRBJ1-1; perhaps TRBD1 as D (6 bases). Germline CDR1 reads MGHDK; CDR2 reads SYGVNS. The CDR3 is 16 amino acids. For the CDR3, the DNA is TGTGCCAGCAGTGCAATAGGGTATACAGGGAACGCTGAAGCTTTCTTT. This translates into CASSAIGYTGNAEAFF.

The V and J genes are TRBV28 and TRBJ2-5; 7 positions match TRBD1. The ends lost 5 bases at V and 2 bases at J; junction bases unmatched: 8. Germline V gene lookup returns CDR1 MDHEN and CDR2 SYDVKM. The CDR3 loop spans 15 amino acids. CDR3 residues: CASSPQRQGQETQYF. Written as DNA, the CDR3 is TGTGCCAGCAGTCCGCAGAGACAGGGACAAGAGACCCAGTACTTC. The full variable domain, in which reference TRBV28 and TRBJ2-5 provide the parts outside the CDR3, is DVKVTQSSRYLVKRTGEKVFLECVQDMDHENMFWYRQDPGLGLRLIYFSYDVKMKEKGDIPEGYSVSREKKERFSLILESASTNQTSMYLCASSPQRQGQETQYFGPGTRLLVL.

The chain couples TRBV4-1 to TRBJ2-2, with D maybe TRBD1 (5 bases). CDR1 and CDR2 from the germline V gene are MGHRA and YSYEKL. The length of the CDR3 is 15 residues. Deletions cut 4 bases from V and 0 bases from J, with 9 bases between. CDR3: CASSRSDTNTGELFF. The CDR3 DNA sequence: TGCGCCAGCAGCCGCTCGGACACGAACACCGGGGAGCTGTTTTTT.

The rearrangement uses TRBV29-1 and TRBJ2-2; D ambiguous. The length of the CDR3 is 11 residues. Germline V gene data show CDR1 as SQVTM and CDR2 as ANQGSEA. Between the trimmed V and J ends, which lost 7 bases and 1 base, there was a span of 4 bases. For the CDR3, the DNA is TGCAGCGCCCGGAACACCGGGGAGCTGTTTTTT. Protein: CSARNTGELFF.

This clone showed up just a few times. This rearrangement joins TRBV7-2 to TRBJ2-7; D is uncertain. Trimming took off 5 bases at V and 6 bases at J, with 20 bases between the two ends. The CDR3 runs 15 residues. CDR1 and CDR2 from the germline V gene are SGHTA and FQGNSA. DNA for the CDR3: TGTGCCAGCAGCATCGAGGCCGACCCTGTGGGCGAGCAGTACTTC. Translating it yields CASSIEADPVGEQYF.

The J gene is TRBJ2-1, the V gene TRBV6-6; D perhaps matches TRBD1 (6 bases). Germline CDR1 reads MNHNY; CDR2 reads SVGAGI (reference sequence). This CDR3 region has 14 residues. Trimming left V 2 bases short and J 7 bases short, with 12 bases between. The DNA for the CDR3 is TGTGCCAGCAGTTACCCAGGGGATGGGAATGAGCAGTTCTTC. This sequence encodes CASSYPGDGNEQFF.

V gene TRBV7-2 combines with J gene TRBJ2-7; 8 bases line up with TRBD1. The CDR3 runs to 13 residues. Per the germline V gene, CDR1 is SGHTA and CDR2 is FQGNSA. The ends lost 5 bases at V and 8 bases at J; junction bases unmatched: 8. This CDR3 is CASSAHRQGKQYF. Written as DNA, the CDR3 is TGTGCCAGCAGCGCCCATCGACAGGGGAAGCAGTACTTC.

This clone was seen only once. This chain uses TRBV27 with TRBJ2-1; possible D gene TRBD1, 5 bases. Trimming took 5 bases from V and 5 from J, leaving 19 bases between them. Germline-derived CDR1 and CDR2 are MNHEY and SMNVEV (reference sequence). The CDR3 runs 16 residues. The CDR3 nucleotides read TGTGCCAGCAGTCCCCGACAGAAAGGCCGAAACAATGAGCAGTTCTTC. This sequence encodes CASSPRQKGRNNEQFF.

This chain joins TRBV19 and TRBJ1-5; D is undetermined. Germline V gene lookup returns CDR1 LNHDA and CDR2 SQIVND (reference sequence). The CDR3 runs 15 residues. Trimming took off 5 bases at V and 0 bases at J, with 11 bases between the two ends. This CDR3 reads CASSPGKDSNQPQHF. The CDR3 bases are TGTGCCAGTAGTCCTGGCAAAGATAGCAATCAGCCCCAGCATTTT. The full variable domain, completed using reference TRBV19 and TRBJ1-5, is DGGITQSPKYLFRKEGQNVTLSCEQNLNHDAMYWYRQDPGQGLRLIYYSQIVNDFQKGDIAEGYSVSREKKESFPLTVTSAQKNPTAFYLCASSPGKDSNQPQHFGDGTRLSIL.

The J gene is TRBJ2-1, the V gene TRBV3-1 (or the pseudogene TRBV3-2); TRBD1 matches 8 bases. CDR1 and CDR2 (germline): LGHDT, YNNKEL (reference sequence). The J segment lost 7 bases and the V segment lost 7 bases, leaving 9 bases of the junction unmatched. CDR3 length equals 14 residues. The CDR3 region is CASTLRQGKNEQFF. CDR3 in DNA: TGTGCCAGCACCCTACGACAGGGGAAGAATGAGCAGTTCTTC.

There are a few counts of this clone. This chain links TRBV14 with TRBJ2-2, with 7 bases matching TRBD2. The CDR3 runs to 15 residues. Trimming removed 6 bases from V and 0 bases from J; junction bases left unmatched: 4. The germline gives CDR1 SGHDN, CDR2 FVKESK. The DNA for the CDR3 is TGTGCCAGCAGGCGAGGGACTACGAACACCGGGGAGCTGTTTTTT. Its translation: CASRRGTTNTGELFF.

The rearrangement uses TRBV20-1 and TRBJ2-5; D gene unclear. The CDR3 spans 11 residues. Germline lookup yields CDR1 DFQATT and CDR2 SNEGSKA (reference sequence). Trimming stripped 2 bases from V and 5 bases from J, with 6 bases between. DNA of the CDR3: TGCAGTGCTAGACCGTCGGAGACCCAGTACTTC. This translates into CSARPSETQYF.

CDR3 in amino acids: CASSFSLFTEAFF. DNA of the CDR3: TGTGCCAGCAGTTTTTCCCTCTTCACTGAAGCTTTCTTT. The chain joins TRBV27 to TRBJ1-1; D remains ambiguous. The length of the CDR3 is 13 residues. The V gene's germline CDR1 is MNHEY and CDR2 SMNVEV (reference sequence). Trimming took 3 bases from V and 4 from J, leaving 9 bases between them.

V gene TRBV15 combines with J gene TRBJ1-3; perhaps TRBD1 as D (6 bases). Trimming pared 9 bases from V and 2 bases from J, leaving 11 bases between. The CDR3 is made up of 13 amino acids. In germline, CDR1 is LNHNV, CDR2 YYDKDF (reference sequence). The CDR3 sequence: CATQTGPGNTIYF. The CDR3 nucleotides read TGTGCCACGCAAACAGGGCCTGGAAACACCATATATTTT.

This sequence joins TRBV10-3 and TRBJ2-2; 8 bases agree with TRBD1. The J segment lost 0 bases and the V segment lost 2 bases, leaving 2 bases of the junction unmatched. The CDR3 covers 16 residues. CDR1 is ENHRY and CDR2 is SYGVKD in the germline V gene. This CDR3 is CAISEGTGSNTGELFF. DNA for the CDR3: TGTGCCATCAGTGAGGGGACAGGTTCGAACACCGGGGAGCTGTTTTTT.

The chain recombines TRBV5-6 with TRBJ2-1; D might be TRBD2 (5 bases). The CDR3 runs to 13 residues. CDR1 is SGHDT and CDR2 is YYEEEE in the germline V gene. Deletions cut 3 bases from V and 2 bases from J, with 6 bases between. CDR3 nucleotide sequence: TGTGCCAGCAGCTACGGGACCTACAATGAGCAGTTCTTC. This gives the protein CASSYGTYNEQFF. Filled out from reference TRBV5-6 and TRBJ2-1, the complete variable domain reads DAGVTQSPTHLIKTRGQQVTLRCSPKSGHDTVSWYQQALGQGPQFIFQYYEEEERQRGNFPDRFSGHQFPNYSSELNVNALLLGDSALYLCASSYGTYNEQFFGPGTRLTVL.

V is TRBV18 and J is TRBJ1-6, with a weak D call TRBD1 (5 bases). V was shortened by 6 bases and J by 7 bases, with 16 bases between the two germline ends. The CDR3 has 15 residues. From germline, CDR1 is KGHSH and CDR2 LQKENI. The CDR3 DNA reads TGTGCCAGCTCCGGAGGGACCTCCACCAATTCACCCCTCCACTTT. Translated: CASSGGTSTNSPLHF.

The CDR3 bases are TGTGCCAGCAGCTTAAGGGGACAGGGGGCAGGCAGCAATCAGCCCCAGCATTTT. Protein product: CASSLRGQGAGSNQPQHF. V usage is TRBV5-8 and J usage is TRBJ1-5; 12 positions agree with TRBD1. The length of the CDR3 is 18 residues. CDR1 and CDR2 (germline): SGHTS, YDEGEE. The V segment lost 2 bases and the J segment 1 base; nucleotides outside the gene matches: 7. Full variable domain (remainder filled in from reference TRBV5-8 and TRBJ1-5): EAGVTQSPTHLIKTRGQQATLRCSPISGHTSVYWYQQALGLGLQFLLWYDEGEERNRGNFPPRFSGRQFPNYSSELNVNALELEDSALYLCASSLRGQGAGSNQPQHFGDGTRLSIL.